What follows are 24 T cell receptor beta chains derived from one specimen sequenced in a study of siplizumab effects on memory and regulatory T cells. Profiled with immunoSEQ multiplex PCR; TCRdb holds only in-frame clones, not every one. The profile covers over 85,000 clones, with over 85% appearing a single time and over 0.25% taken by the ten largest. The sequencing sample was made of non-Treg CD4+ T cells sorted from blood. These receptors all stem from a human donor in good health.

The chain carries TRBV9 and TRBJ2-2; D gene uncertain. The CDR3 contains 13 residues. In germline, CDR1 is SGDLS, CDR2 YYNGEE. Trimming pared 0 bases from V and 4 bases from J, leaving 4 bases between. In DNA, the CDR3 is TGTGCCAGCAGCGTAGCAAGCACCGGGGAGCTGTTTTTT. It translates to CASSVASTGELFF.

The CDR3: CASSQASGAYEQYF. The CDR3 DNA sequence: TGCGCCAGCAGCCAGGCAAGCGGGGCCTACGAGCAGTACTTC. This sequence joins TRBV4-3 and TRBJ2-5, with 7 bases fitting TRBD2. The DNA end is a closer match to TRBJ2-7, so the J assignment may be wrong. The CDR3 contains 14 residues. Per the germline V gene, CDR1 is LGHNA and CDR2 is YSLEER.

The V and J genes are TRBV2 and TRBJ1-2; D uncertain. V gave up 2 bases and J gave up 5 bases, with 12 bases separating them. This CDR3 has 14 residues. Germline CDR1 reads SNHLY; CDR2 reads FYNNEI. CDR3 DNA sequence: TGTGCCAGCAGTGAATCGCGTCGGCAATATGGCTACACCTTC. It encodes CASSESRRQYGYTF. The variable domain in full, with the rest retrieved from reference TRBV2 and TRBJ1-2, is EPEVTQTPSHQVTQMGQEVILRCVPISNHLYFYWYRQILGQKVEFLVSFYNNEISEKSEIFDDQFSVERPDGSNFTLKIRSTKLEDSAMYFCASSESRRQYGYTFGSGTRLTVV.

The chain carries TRBV30 and TRBJ1-5, with D possibly being TRBD1 (5 bases). Trimming pared 1 base from V and 0 bases from J, leaving 19 bases between. Germline CDR1 and CDR2: GTSNPN and SVGIG (reference sequence). The CDR3 totals 18 residues. The CDR3 loop is CAWSEGTLSTYSNQPQHF. DNA of the CDR3: TGTGCCTGGAGTGAGGGGACCTTATCGACTTATAGCAATCAGCCCCAGCATTTT.

This chain uses TRBV18 with TRBJ2-5; 12 bases agree with TRBD2. Germline trimming cut 3 bases from V and 3 bases from J; bases unmatched to any gene: 8. The CDR3 totals 17 residues. CDR1 and CDR2 from the germline V gene are KGHSH and LQKENI. DNA for the CDR3: TGTGCCAGCTCACCGAGACTAGCGGGGGCCGTAAAAGAGACCCAGTACTTC. It specifies CASSPRLAGAVKETQYF.

J is TRBJ2-5 and V is TRBV5-6, with unresolved D. V shed 1 base and J shed 4 bases, with 5 bases lying between them. This CDR3 is built from 12 residues. Germline CDR1 reads SGHDT; CDR2 reads YYEEEE. The CDR3 nucleotides are TGTGCCAGCAGCTTGCTTGTAGAGACCCAGTACTTC. This encodes CASSLLVETQYF.

The chain has TRBV15 and TRBJ1-1, with D possibly TRBD1 on 5 matching bases. The germline CDR1 and CDR2 sequences are LNHNV and YYDKDF (reference sequence). Trimming removed 1 base at V and 4 bases at J, with 7 bases between. The CDR3 covers 13 residues. CDR3 sequence reads: CATSRVGVTEAFF. The CDR3 DNA sequence: TGTGCCACCAGCAGAGTAGGGGTCACTGAAGCTTTCTTT. The whole variable domain, filled in from reference TRBV15 and TRBJ1-1, reads DAMVIQNPRYQVTQFGKPVTLSCSQTLNHNVMYWYQQKSSQAPKLLFHYYDKDFNNEADTPDNFQSRRPNTSFCFLDIRSPGLGDTAMYLCATSRVGVTEAFFGQGTRLTVV.

This chain uses TRBV4-2 with TRBJ1-4; D uncertain. Germline lookup yields CDR1 LGHNA and CDR2 YNFKEQ. V was shortened by 1 base and J by 5 bases, with 11 bases between the two germline ends. The CDR3 extends over 15 amino acids. This CDR3 is CASSQVFASNEKLFF. CDR3 DNA sequence: TGTGCCAGCAGCCAAGTTTTTGCCAGCAATGAAAAACTGTTTTTT.

The rearrangement uses TRBV5-8 and TRBJ1-2; D uncertain. Germline-derived CDR1 and CDR2 are SGHTS and YDEGEE. The CDR3 spans 12 residues. V lost 8 bases and J 5 bases, leaving 13 bases between the germline ends. CDR3 nucleotides: TGTGCCAGGGTTAGTTTAGGTTATGGCTACACCTTC. It yields the protein CARVSLGYGYTF.

V gene TRBV6-5 combines with J gene TRBJ1-2; D possibly corresponds to TRBD1 (5 bases). The CDR3 is made up of 12 amino acids. CDR1 MNHEY and CDR2 SVGAGI come from the germline V gene. Trimming cost V 6 bases and J 2 bases, with 7 bases left between them. The DNA of the CDR3 is TGTGCCAGCAGGAGACAGAACTATGGCTACACCTTC. This encodes CASRRQNYGYTF.

The CDR3: CASSVAGGSYNEQFF. The CDR3 DNA follows: TGCGCCAGCAGCGTAGCGGGGGGCTCCTACAATGAGCAGTTCTTC. This sequence joins TRBV10-1 and TRBJ2-1; TRBD2 matches at 10 bases. This CDR3 contains 15 residues. V was pared by 6 bases and J by 0 bases, with 2 bases of the junction left unmatched. The germline V gene has CDR1 WNHNN and CDR2 SYGVQD (reference sequence).

The chain is built from TRBV30 and TRBJ1-6, with D perhaps matching TRBD1 (6 bases). Germline loops: CDR1 GTSNPN, CDR2 SVGIG (reference sequence). The CDR3 runs 13 residues. Trimming stripped 5 bases from V and 4 bases from J, with 9 bases between. The CDR3 reads CAWGTGYNSPLHF. CDR3 coding DNA: TGTGCCTGGGGTACAGGGTATAATTCACCCCTCCACTTT.

The sample holds one count of this clone. V and J are TRBV6-1 and TRBJ2-7, with D possibly being TRBD2 (6 bases). Looked up from germline, CDR1 is MNHNS and CDR2 is SASEGT. Trimming left V 10 bases short and J 4 bases short, with 11 bases between. This CDR3 contains 11 residues. CDR3 sequence (DNA): TGTGCCACCTGGGACTTGTACGAGCAGTACTTC. Translated: CATWDLYEQYF.

This clone was recorded only once. As DNA, the CDR3 is TGTGCCTGCCCGAGGGCTGGGGCCAACGTCCTGACTTTC. The encoded protein is CACPRAGANVLTF. The gene calls are TRBV30 and TRBJ2-6; possibly TRBD2 for D (5 bases). Deletions cut 6 bases from V and 2 bases from J, with 8 bases between. This CDR3 has 13 amino acids. Germline assignment: CDR1 GTSNPN and CDR2 SVGIG (reference sequence).

The CDR3 sequence: CASTEDTTNYGYTF. CDR3 nucleotides: TGTGCCAGCACCGAGGACACTACTAACTATGGCTACACCTTC. The rearrangement joins TRBV2 to TRBJ1-2; D is perhaps TRBD1 (5 bases). CDR3 size: 14 residues. Trimming took off 7 bases at V and 0 bases at J, with 12 bases between the two ends. Germline CDR1 reads SNHLY; CDR2 reads FYNNEI.

This chain connects TRBV2 to TRBJ1-5; a weak D match, TRBD1 (5 bases). Germline V lookup: CDR1 SNHLY, CDR2 FYNNEI. CDR3 length: 14 residues. Trimming stripped 2 bases from V and 7 bases from J, with 12 bases between. For the CDR3, the DNA is TGTGCCAGCAGTGAATCATGGGGGTGGCAGCCCCAGCATTTT. Its protein product is CASSESWGWQPQHF.

In nucleotides, the CDR3 is TGTGCCAGCAGTGGTCAGGGGGCAGTCTACAATGAGCAGTTCTTC. Its translation is CASSGQGAVYNEQFF. The chain is built from TRBV6-1 and TRBJ2-1, with 8 nucleotides matching TRBD1. The germline V gene has CDR1 MNHNS and CDR2 SASEGT. CDR3 length: 15 residues. Germline trimming cut 4 bases from V and 3 bases from J; bases unmatched to any gene: 5.

CDR3 region: CASSSPYERNYEQYF. CDR3 nucleotides: TGTGCCAGCAGCTCCCCCTATGAACGGAACTACGAGCAGTACTTC. The J gene is TRBJ2-7, the V gene TRBV7-8; D not resolved. Trimming took off 4 bases at V and 3 bases at J, with 16 bases between the two ends. Germline V gene lookup returns CDR1 SGHVS and CDR2 FQNEAQ. This CDR3 contains 15 residues.

This clone was recorded only once. The chain has TRBV30 and TRBJ2-7; D may be TRBD1 or TRBD2 (5 bases each). The germline CDR1 and CDR2 sequences are GTSNPN and SVGIG (reference sequence). Trimming removed 8 bases from V and 0 bases from J, with 14 bases in between. The CDR3 has 13 residues. The CDR3 nucleotides read TGTGCCCATATGGGGGAGAGCTCCTACGAGCAGTACTTC. Protein product: CAHMGESSYEQYF.

The genes are TRBV6-1 and TRBJ2-3; the match to TRBD2 covers 13 bases. The CDR3 covers 14 residues. Germline values: CDR1 MNHNS, CDR2 SASEGT. V dropped 8 bases and J dropped 1; count of bases not matched to a gene: 0. CDR3 DNA sequence: TGTGCCAGCGGGACTAGCGGGGGCACAGATACGCAGTATTTT. As protein: CASGTSGGTDTQYF.

The genes are TRBV6-6 and TRBJ1-5, with D unresolved. This CDR3 has 16 residues. Germline assignment: CDR1 MNHNY and CDR2 SVGAGI (reference sequence). V lost 7 bases and J 3 bases, leaving 19 bases between the germline ends. CDR3 sequence (DNA): TGTGCCAGCAAGATGGGAGGAGGATTAGACAATCAGCCCCAGCATTTT. This translates into CASKMGGGLDNQPQHF.

Only one count was recorded for this clone. The CDR3 sequence: CASSSNVVQGYGYTF. The CDR3 region has the DNA TGTGCCAGCAGCTCTAACGTGGTCCAGGGCTATGGCTACACCTTC. The chain carries TRBV11-2 and TRBJ1-2; the D gene is possibly TRBD1 (5 bases). The CDR3 loop spans 15 amino acids. Germline CDR1 SGHAT, CDR2 FQNNGV. The germline V and J ends were trimmed by 4 bases and 4 bases, with 16 bases remaining between them. Combining the CDR3 with reference TRBV11-2 and TRBJ1-2 gives the whole variable domain EAGVAQSPRYKIIEKRQSVAFWCNPISGHATLYWYQQILGQGPKLLIQFQNNGVVDDSQLPKDRFSAERLKGVDSTLKIQPAKLEDSAVYLCASSSNVVQGYGYTFGSGTRLTVV.

The J gene is TRBJ1-2, the V gene TRBV4-1, with D perhaps TRBD1 (6 bases). V gave up 1 base and J gave up 6 bases, with 27 bases separating them. Germline-derived CDR1 and CDR2 are MGHRA and YSYEKL. There are 19 residues in the CDR3. The CDR3 DNA is TGCGCCAGCAGCCAAGTCTTCGGGGGGCGGGGGGCGAGGATGGATGGCTACACCTTC. Protein product: CASSQVFGGRGARMDGYTF.

The V gene is TRBV7-2, the J gene TRBJ2-3, with a possible D match to TRBD1 (5 bases). Trimming removed 3 bases at V and 2 bases at J, with 9 bases between. The germline CDR1 and CDR2 sequences are SGHTA and FQGNSA. This CDR3 is 14 amino acids long. The chain's CDR3 is CASSFYRTTDTQYF. The CDR3, as DNA: TGTGCCAGCAGCTTCTACAGGACCACAGATACGCAGTATTTT.